This T cell receptor beta chain is drawn from a study of control samples from healthy donors and cancer patients. Only in-frame clones appear in the TCRdb table, and some are missing; sequencing was by immunoSEQ multiplex PCR. The repertoire shows 150,000 to 200,000 clones; the top ten hold more than 2%. With V trimmed by 1 base and J by 3 bases, 5 bases remained unmatched. The germline V gene has CDR1 MNHNS and CDR2 SASEGT. This CDR3 region has 16 residues. V usage is TRBV6-1 and J usage is TRBJ1-2; 10 bases align to TRBD1. The sequenced sample was blood. The receptor was derived from a woman in her twenties or thirties in good health. As DNA, the CDR3 is TGTGCCAGCAGTGAAGAAGGGACAGGGGTTTACTATGGCTACACCTTC. Its protein product is CASSEEGTGVYYGYTF.